The clone carrying this T cell receptor (beta chain) was observed a few times. Its cognate antigen is unknown. Measured with immunoSEQ multiplex PCR; TCRdb has only the in-frame clones, and not every one. The data hold about 45,000 clones, with approximately 62% observed a single time. The data derive from a study of radiotherapy plus CTLA-4 blockade in lung cancer. Study-wide findings and caveats: Researchers report tumor-derived TCR clones expanding in blood after radiotherapy plus ipilimumab.

Trimming pared 3 bases from V and 7 bases from J, leaving 17 bases between. The CDR3 is made up of 15 amino acids. Germline-derived CDR1 and CDR2 are MNHEY and SVGAGI. This clonotype was obtained from a human donor with non-small cell lung cancer who had a partial response to radiotherapy plus ipilimumab. The source was peripheral blood, collected from a patient treated with radiotherapy plus ipilimumab. J is TRBJ2-3 and V is TRBV6-5, with a weak D call TRBD2 (6 bases). The CDR3: CASSYDGGGPNTQYF. CDR3 coding DNA: TGTGCCAGCAGTTATGACGGGGGTGGACCTAATACGCAGTATTTT.